This T cell receptor beta chain stems from a study of blood T cell repertoires in COVID-19. Background on the study: Acute and convalescent COVID-19 samples came from the United States, Italy and Spain. From T cells, B-cell-depleted T cells, or PBMCs came the material, which was cDNA or gDNA.

As processed by the authors: Using reference gene primer amplification, nucleated cell counts were estimated. Profiling relied on immunoSEQ multiplex PCR, and the TCRdb table lists in-frame clones only, not all of them. That table supplies the V and J calls and clone size; D and trimming were determined from the DNA. Seen here are around 200,000 clones, about nine tenths observed once, and the top ten hold under 3.5%. The V gene lost 4 bases and the J gene lost 10 bases, with 18 bases spanning the gap. Germline lookup yields CDR1 SGHRS and CDR2 YFSETQ. The CDR3 runs to 14 residues. Sequences were obtained from peripheral blood. The rearrangement uses TRBV5-1 and TRBJ2-1; D might be TRBD1 (5 bases). The clonotype was recovered from a man between 65 and 85 years old with acute or convalescent COVID-19. The CDR3 region has the DNA TGCGCCAGCAGCCCCGTCCAGGGTCCTGGGGAGCAGTTCTTC. This codes for CASSPVQGPGEQFF.